The present T cell receptor (beta chain) was sequenced within a study of blood T cell repertoires in COVID-19. Study-wide context: The cDNA or gDNA used as material had been derived from T cells, B-cell-depleted T cells, or PBMCs.

V lost 5 bases and J 8 bases, leaving 19 bases between the germline ends. CDR3 length: 15 residues. Germline V gene sequence: CDR1 MNHEY, CDR2 SVGAGI. Per the study methods: The authors estimated nucleated cell counts from reference gene primer amplification. Measured with immunoSEQ multiplex PCR; TCRdb has only the in-frame clones, and not every one. The V and J calls and the clone size are those of that table, but D and trimming were determined from the DNA. Altogether under 200,000 clones are present, roughly 80% being singletons, with the ten largest covering 12% to 15%. Material for sequencing was peripheral blood. The rearrangement links TRBV6-5 to TRBJ1-3, with D possibly being TRBD1 (5 bases). This TCR was recovered from a man aged 18 to 30 with active or convalescent COVID-19. DNA for the CDR3: TGTGCCAGCAGTCCCACGGCACCAGGGATTCACACCATATATTTT. It specifies CASSPTAPGIHTIYF.